Listed here are 30 T cell receptor beta chains from one sample, sequenced in a study of cytomegalovirus exposure and HLA in healthy donors. The primer mix had 60 Vbeta and 13 Jbeta primers. Sequenced by immunoSEQ multiplex PCR; TCRdb stores in-frame clones only, minus some. Of 200,000 to 250,000 clones listed, around 80% are singletons. The sample comprised PBMCs. Receptors were obtained from a boy aged 2 to 9 in good health and CMV-seronegative.

The chain combines TRBV30 with TRBJ2-5, with D perhaps matching TRBD2 (5 bases). Trimming left V 4 bases short and J 5 bases short, with 14 bases between. The germline CDR1 and CDR2 sequences are GTSNPN and SVGIG (reference sequence). The CDR3 length is 13 residues. CDR3 residues: CAWKKGWEETQYF. CDR3 in DNA: TGTGCCTGGAAGAAGGGCTGGGAGGAGACCCAGTACTTC.

The rearrangement joins TRBV6-1 to TRBJ1-4; 7 bases map to TRBD1. This CDR3 has 13 residues. Germline V gene lookup returns CDR1 MNHNS and CDR2 SASEGT. After removal of 10 bases from V and 8 bases from J, the junction contained 10 bases not matched to a gene. This chain's CDR3 is CATQWTGTEKLFF. The CDR3 DNA sequence: TGTGCCACCCAGTGGACAGGAACCGAAAAACTGTTTTTT.

J is TRBJ1-1 and V is TRBV9; D perhaps matches TRBD1 (5 bases). The CDR3 contains 14 residues. The ends were cut back, 0 bases at V and 4 bases at J, with 10 bases in the middle. Germline values: CDR1 SGDLS, CDR2 YYNGEE. The CDR3 spells CASSVGGAVTEAFF. DNA for the CDR3: TGTGCCAGCAGCGTAGGCGGGGCTGTCACTGAAGCTTTCTTT.

The V gene is TRBV30, the J gene TRBJ2-7, with D tentatively TRBD1 (6 bases). V was clipped by 0 bases and J by 3 bases, with 15 bases between them. Germline CDR1 reads GTSNPN; CDR2 reads SVGIG (reference sequence). The CDR3 has 15 amino acids. CDR3 residues: CAWSVRLDRNYEQYF. For the CDR3, the DNA is TGTGCCTGGAGTGTACGACTGGACAGAAACTACGAGCAGTACTTC.

This clone was counted a single time. The chain couples TRBV6-1 to TRBJ1-2, with a tentative D call TRBD1 (6 bases). The CDR3 contains 15 residues. Per the germline V gene, CDR1 is MNHNS and CDR2 is SASEGT. V shed 1 base and J shed 5 bases, with 14 bases lying between them. CDR3 sequence (DNA): TGTGCCAGCAGTGAAGTGCAGGGGCTCTCATATGGCTACACCTTC. Translating gives CASSEVQGLSYGYTF.

This rearrangement joins TRBV9 to TRBJ2-5; D may be TRBD2 (7 bases). The closer fit of TRBJ2-7 to the DNA end suggests the J call may be wrong. This CDR3 has 14 amino acids. Germline CDR1 reads SGDLS; CDR2 reads YYNGEE. The CDR3 reads CASGPQGGGYEQYF. The CDR3, as DNA: TGTGCCAGCGGGCCCCAAGGGGGGGGCTACGAGCAGTACTTC.

The chain combines TRBV30 with TRBJ2-1, with D perhaps TRBD2 (5 bases). The CDR3 has 11 residues. Trimming stripped 6 bases from V and 7 bases from J, with 10 bases between. Germline loops: CDR1 GTSNPN, CDR2 SVGIG (reference sequence). The CDR3 nucleotides read TGTGCCTGCCCGAGGGTTAATGAGCAGTTCTTC. Its protein is CACPRVNEQFF.

This clone was counted a single time. The genes are TRBV27 and TRBJ2-6, with TRBD1 matching 7 bases. This CDR3 has 18 residues. V was pared by 2 bases and J by 7 bases, with 14 bases of the junction left unmatched. Germline-derived CDR1 and CDR2 are MNHEY and SMNVEV (reference sequence). CDR3 coding DNA: TGTGCCAGCAGTTTAAGGACAGGCAATCCTCCGTCTGCCAACGTCCTGACTTTC. It codes for CASSLRTGNPPSANVLTF. Variable domain in full (rest from reference TRBV27 and TRBJ2-6): EAQVTQNPRYLITVTGKKLTVTCSQNMNHEYMSWYRQDPGLGLRQIYYSMNVEVTDKGDVPEGYKVSRKEKRNFPLILESPSPNQTSLYFCASSLRTGNPPSANVLTFGAGSRLTVL.

The chain couples TRBV5-8 to TRBJ1-5; 7 bases align to TRBD1. The CDR3 extends over 19 amino acids. The germline V gene has CDR1 SGHTS and CDR2 YDEGEE. V was clipped by 5 bases and J by 6 bases; unmatched bases: 23. CDR3 sequence (DNA): TGTGCCAGCAGGCGGACAGGAAAATTGCCTTCTAGTGCAACTCAGCCCCAGCATTTT. Its protein product is CASRRTGKLPSSATQPQHF.

In regard to this clone: Distinct nucleotide sequences in the sample also encode this CDR3. The chain recombines TRBV6-5 with TRBJ1-2; 8 bases map to TRBD1. Trimming at V came to 6 bases and at J to 3 bases, leaving 6 bases not matched to a gene. CDR3 length: 14 amino acids. Looked up from germline, CDR1 is MNHEY and CDR2 is SVGAGI. The CDR3 reads CASSLTGADYGYTF. CDR3 sequence (DNA): TGTGCCAGCAGCCTGACAGGGGCCGACTATGGCTACACCTTC.

The genes are TRBV5-4 and TRBJ1-2, with D possibly TRBD1 on 6 matching bases. Trimming took 0 bases from V and 0 from J, leaving 9 bases between them. This CDR3 is built from 15 residues. CDR1 SGHNT and CDR2 YYREEE come from the germline V gene (reference sequence). CDR3 sequence reads: CASSLVGTPNYGYTF. The CDR3 bases are TGTGCCAGCAGCTTGGTCGGGACACCTAACTATGGCTACACCTTC.

The CDR3 loop is CASSLFRGAYEQYF. As DNA, the CDR3 is TGTGCCAGCAGTTTATTTCGGGGAGCCTACGAGCAGTACTTC. V and J are TRBV27 and TRBJ2-7; D perhaps matches TRBD2 (5 bases). The CDR3 has 14 residues. The germline V gene encodes CDR1 MNHEY and CDR2 SMNVEV (reference sequence). V gave up 1 base and J gave up 2 bases, with 9 bases separating them.

This chain uses TRBV19 with TRBJ1-5; 8 nucleotides line up with TRBD1. With V trimmed by 9 bases and J by 3 bases, 7 bases remained unmatched. This CDR3 contains 14 residues. Germline V gives CDR1 LNHDA, CDR2 SQIVND (reference sequence). Here the CDR3 DNA reads TGTGCCAGCGAGGACAGGGCGTACAATCAGCCCCAGCATTTT. Translating it yields CASEDRAYNQPQHF.

The gene calls are TRBV2 and TRBJ1-5; D is possibly TRBD1 (5 bases). V shed 4 bases and J shed 1 base, with 8 bases lying between them. The CDR3 runs 14 residues. The germline CDR1 and CDR2 sequences are SNHLY and FYNNEI. In nucleotides, the CDR3 is TGTGCCAGCAGTGGGGGGGACAGCAATCAGCCCCAGCATTTT. Translation: CASSGGDSNQPQHF.

The V call is TRBV6-5, the J call TRBJ1-1, with TRBD1 as a possible D gene (5 bases). The CDR3 sequence is 14 residues long. Germline CDR1 is MNHEY and CDR2 is SVGAGI. Trimming shortened V by 5 bases and J by 7 bases, and 17 bases separated the two germline ends. The CDR3 DNA sequence: TGTGCCAGCAGTAAATGGCAGGGAGGCCTTGAAGCTTTCTTT. As protein: CASSKWQGGLEAFF.

The chain recombines TRBV25-1 with TRBJ1-1; possibly TRBD1 for D (5 bases). The CDR3 has 15 residues. In germline, CDR1 is MGHDK, CDR2 SYGVNS. With 1 base removed from V and 0 bases from J, the gap between germline ends came to 9 bases. Here the CDR3 reads CASSEWGGMNTEAFF. CDR3 DNA sequence: TGTGCCAGCAGTGAATGGGGGGGGATGAACACTGAAGCTTTCTTT.

J is TRBJ2-1 and V is TRBV27; 8 bases line up with TRBD2. The CDR3 consists of 14 residues. Germline assignment: CDR1 MNHEY and CDR2 SMNVEV (reference sequence). The V segment lost 8 bases and the J segment 5 bases; nucleotides outside the gene matches: 8. Here the CDR3 reads CASGDARGDNEQFF. CDR3 coding DNA: TGTGCCAGCGGCGACGCGCGGGGGGACAATGAGCAGTTCTTC.

This chain uses TRBV5-6 with TRBJ2-3; the D is unclear. The CDR3 runs to 15 residues. The germline CDR1 and CDR2 sequences are SGHDT and YYEEEE. Trimming removed 0 bases at V and 0 bases at J, with 8 bases between. CDR3 in amino acids: CASSLVLASTDTQYF. The DNA for the CDR3 is TGTGCCAGCAGCTTGGTGTTAGCCAGCACAGATACGCAGTATTTT.

V usage is TRBV19 and J usage is TRBJ2-2, with 8 bases lining up with TRBD1. J lost 8 bases, V lost 3 bases, and 8 bases had no gene match. The CDR3 runs to 15 residues. Germline values: CDR1 LNHDA, CDR2 SQIVND (reference sequence). The CDR3 DNA is TGTGCCAGTAGTATGTTCGGGACAGGAGCGGGGGAGCTGTTTTTT. Encoded protein: CASSMFGTGAGELFF.

This clone appeared a few times. The J gene is TRBJ1-3, the V gene TRBV18; D unclear. Between the trimmed V and J ends, which lost 2 bases and 0 bases, there was a span of 8 bases. The CDR3 sequence is 15 residues long. Germline V CDR1 and CDR2: KGHSH, LQKENI. This chain's CDR3 is CASSPIQFSGNTIYF. The CDR3 bases are TGTGCCAGCTCACCAATACAGTTCTCTGGAAACACCATATATTTT.

The V call is TRBV21-1, the J call TRBJ1-6; the D call TRBD1 from the table was never checked on the DNA. TRBV21-1 counts as a pseudogene. This CDR3 region has 15 residues. The DNA for the CDR3 is TGTGCCAGCAGCAAGACAGGGGAAGTTGGTTCACCCCTCCACTTT. This gives the protein CASSKTGEVGSPLHF.

The chain carries TRBV5-1 and TRBJ2-5, with D unclear. Germline assignment: CDR1 SGHRS and CDR2 YFSETQ. The CDR3 extends over 15 amino acids. The V gene lost 0 bases and the J gene lost 3 bases, with 12 bases spanning the gap. CDR3 nucleotide sequence: TGCGCCAGCAGCTTGGTGGTGGCCGAAGAAGAGACCCAGTACTTC. It specifies CASSLVVAEEETQYF.

The chain links TRBV19 to TRBJ1-3; D ambiguous. CDR1 is LNHDA and CDR2 is SQIVND in the germline V gene (reference sequence). V lost 5 bases and J 2 bases, leaving 16 bases between the germline ends. The CDR3 length is 16 residues. CDR3 loop: CASSFGLRSPGNTIYF. For the CDR3, the DNA is TGTGCCAGTAGTTTCGGACTGAGATCGCCTGGAAACACCATATATTTT.

This clone was counted between two and nine times. This chain uses TRBV4-2 with TRBJ1-1; no clear D. CDR1 is LGHNA, CDR2 YNFKEQ, per germline. Trimming took off 0 bases at V and 4 bases at J, with 12 bases between the two ends. The CDR3 extends over 15 amino acids. CDR3 in DNA: TGTGCCAGCAGCCAAGAATTATCCGGGGTCACTGAAGCTTTCTTT. Residues: CASSQELSGVTEAFF.

The chain is built from TRBV6-6 and TRBJ1-5; D gene ambiguous. CDR1 is MNHNY and CDR2 is SVGAGI in the germline V gene (reference sequence). The CDR3 loop spans 11 amino acids. The V gene lost 6 bases and the J gene lost 9 bases, with 9 bases spanning the gap. The CDR3 reads CASRGTRPQHF. The CDR3 DNA sequence: TGTGCCAGCAGGGGCACTCGGCCCCAGCATTTT.

The chain employs TRBV2 and TRBJ2-1; 9 positions agree with TRBD2. This CDR3 has 14 amino acids. The germline CDR1 and CDR2 sequences are SNHLY and FYNNEI. V shed 7 bases, J shed 4 bases, and the junction held 5 bases outside the gene matches. CDR3 sequence: CASTETSGYNEQFF. In nucleotides, the CDR3 is TGTGCCAGCACCGAGACTAGCGGTTACAATGAGCAGTTCTTC. Supplemented by reference TRBV2 and TRBJ2-1, the full variable domain reads EPEVTQTPSHQVTQMGQEVILRCVPISNHLYFYWYRQILGQKVEFLVSFYNNEISEKSEIFDDQFSVERPDGSNFTLKIRSTKLEDSAMYFCASTETSGYNEQFFGPGTRLTVL.

The chain carries TRBV4-2 and TRBJ2-7, with TRBD2 identical over 8 bases. Trimming removed 0 bases from V and 3 bases from J; junction bases left unmatched: 4. The CDR3 covers 15 residues. Per germline, CDR1 LGHNA and CDR2 YNFKEQ. The CDR3 is CASSQDISGGYEQYF. CDR3 bases: TGTGCCAGCAGCCAAGATATAAGCGGGGGCTACGAGCAGTACTTC.

The rearrangement uses TRBV5-1 and TRBJ1-1; 7 bases line up with TRBD1. The V segment lost 1 base and the J segment 0 bases; nucleotides outside the gene matches: 6. Germline V gene sequence: CDR1 SGHRS, CDR2 YFSETQ. The CDR3 has 16 amino acids. The CDR3 spells CASSLMGTALNTEAFF. CDR3 in DNA: TGCGCCAGCAGCTTGATGGGGACAGCACTGAACACTGAAGCTTTCTTT.

This sequence joins TRBV11-2 and TRBJ1-1, with a possible D match to TRBD1 (5 bases). This CDR3 is built from 12 residues. Germline lookup yields CDR1 SGHAT and CDR2 FQNNGV. V was trimmed by 0 bases and J by 7 bases, leaving 6 bases between them. CDR3 nucleotide sequence: TGTGCCAGCAGCTTAGACAGGGTTGAAGCTTTCTTT. As protein: CASSLDRVEAFF.

The chain recombines TRBV7-9 with TRBJ2-3, with D uncertain. Trimming removed 5 bases at V and 6 bases at J, with 12 bases between. The CDR3 covers 13 residues. Germline V gene lookup returns CDR1 SEHNR and CDR2 FQNEAQ (reference sequence). The CDR3 coding sequence is TGTGCCAGCAGCACAAAGGTCGGGGATACGCAGTATTTT. It codes for CASSTKVGDTQYF.